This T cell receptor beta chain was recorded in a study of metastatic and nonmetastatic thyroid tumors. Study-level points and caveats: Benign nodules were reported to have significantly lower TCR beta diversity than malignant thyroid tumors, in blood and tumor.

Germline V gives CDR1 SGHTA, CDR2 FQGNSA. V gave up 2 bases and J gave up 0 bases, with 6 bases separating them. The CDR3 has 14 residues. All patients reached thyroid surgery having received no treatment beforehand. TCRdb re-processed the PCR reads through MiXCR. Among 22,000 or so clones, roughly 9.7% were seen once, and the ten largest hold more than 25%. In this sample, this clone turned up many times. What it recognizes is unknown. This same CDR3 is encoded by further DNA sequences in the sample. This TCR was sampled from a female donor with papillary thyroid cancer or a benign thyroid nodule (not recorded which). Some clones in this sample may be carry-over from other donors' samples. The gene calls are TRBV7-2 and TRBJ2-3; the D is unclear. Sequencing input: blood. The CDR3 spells CASSLSASTDTQYF. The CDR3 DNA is TGTGCCAGCAGCTTAAGTGCTAGCACAGATACGCAGTATTTT.